Each of the 13 T cell receptor beta chains below was sequenced from the same sample in a study of blood T cell repertoires in COVID-19. Assay used: immunoSEQ multiplex PCR; TCRdb lists only in-frame clones, some missing. The sample holds 120,000 to 150,000 clones, around 84% seen once. The sample taken for sequencing was peripheral blood. Source of these receptors: a human donor in a cohort sampled during active COVID-19.

V usage is TRBV2 and J usage is TRBJ2-3; TRBD2 agrees at 8 bases. The trim removed 1 base at V and 1 base at J, leaving 4 bases unmatched. The CDR3 is made up of 16 amino acids. The germline V gene has CDR1 SNHLY and CDR2 FYNNEI. The CDR3 sequence is CASSEGRGGRTDTQYF. The CDR3 DNA reads TGTGCCAGCAGTGAAGGGCGCGGGGGGCGCACAGATACGCAGTATTTT.

The chain links TRBV6-5 to TRBJ2-2; maybe TRBD2 (5 bases). V shed 6 bases and J shed 2 bases, with 10 bases lying between them. There are 14 residues in the CDR3. Per the germline V gene, CDR1 is MNHEY and CDR2 is SVGAGI. In DNA, the CDR3 is TGTGCCAGCAGGGCCGGGATCAACACCGGGGAGCTGTTTTTT. Its translation: CASRAGINTGELFF.

The chain carries TRBV10-3 and TRBJ2-3, with D possibly TRBD2 on 6 matching bases. The CDR3 spans 14 residues. V gave up 8 bases and J gave up 0 bases, with 12 bases separating them. CDR1 ENHRY and CDR2 SYGVKD come from the germline V gene. CDR3 residues: CAIGSGPSTDTQYF. The CDR3 DNA reads as TGTGCCATCGGAAGCGGGCCTAGCACAGATACGCAGTATTTT.

The genes are TRBV28 and TRBJ1-4, with a weak D call TRBD1 (6 bases). The ends were cut back, 7 bases at V and 6 bases at J, with 15 bases in the middle. The germline gives CDR1 MDHEN, CDR2 SYDVKM. CDR3 length equals 14 residues. CDR3 amino acids: CASNSGAEDEKLFF. CDR3 DNA: TGTGCCAGCAACTCAGGGGCGGAGGATGAAAAACTGTTTTTT. Drawing the rest from reference TRBV28 and TRBJ1-4, the complete variable domain is DVKVTQSSRYLVKRTGEKVFLECVQDMDHENMFWYRQDPGLGLRLIYFSYDVKMKEKGDIPEGYSVSREKKERFSLILESASTNQTSMYLCASNSGAEDEKLFFGSGTQLSVL.

The CDR3: CASSPVPGQEGAQETQYF. CDR3 nucleotides: TGTGCCAGCAGCCCAGTCCCGGGACAGGAGGGGGCACAAGAGACCCAGTACTTC. This chain uses TRBV27 with TRBJ2-5; TRBD1 aligns across 8 bases. Germline-derived CDR1 and CDR2 are MNHEY and SMNVEV (reference sequence). J lost 2 bases, V lost 6 bases, and 17 bases had no gene match. The CDR3 runs to 18 residues.

This rearrangement joins TRBV24-1 to TRBJ2-1; tentatively, D is TRBD2 (5 bases). CDR1 and CDR2 from the germline V gene are KGHDR and SFDVKD. The CDR3 loop spans 12 amino acids. With 0 bases removed from V and 12 bases from J, the gap between germline ends came to 8 bases. CDR3 sequence (DNA): TGTGCCACCAGTGATTTGCGGGAAGGGCAGTTCTTC. This encodes CATSDLREGQFF.

The rearrangement joins TRBV2 to TRBJ1-2; D is perhaps TRBD1 (6 bases). Germline assignment: CDR1 SNHLY and CDR2 FYNNEI. V dropped 5 bases and J dropped 5 bases, with 18 bases sitting between them. The CDR3 loop spans 15 amino acids. CDR3 DNA: TGTGCCAGCAGTCCCGGACAGACTTGGGGGTATGGCTACACCTTC. It specifies CASSPGQTWGYGYTF.

The CDR3 bases are TGTGCCAGCAGCCCCAACCGCGAGGGTAACGAGCAGTACTTC. Translation gives CASSPNREGNEQYF. The chain carries TRBV6-6 and TRBJ2-7; TRBD2 might be the D (5 bases). The CDR3 has 14 residues. CDR1 and CDR2 from the germline V gene are MNHNY and SVGAGI (reference sequence). V was clipped by 6 bases and J by 5 bases, with 17 bases between them.

The V gene is TRBV7-9, the J gene TRBJ1-2; 7 bases map to TRBD1. V lost 6 bases to trimming and J lost 6 bases; unmatched junction nucleotides: 22. CDR1 SEHNR and CDR2 FQNEAQ come from the germline V gene (reference sequence). The CDR3 sequence is 18 residues long. In DNA, the CDR3 is TGTGCCAGCAGGGCTACGTACCCGGGGATTGGTCAGGGGGATGGCTACACCTTC. It yields the protein CASRATYPGIGQGDGYTF.

The gene calls are TRBV7-9 and TRBJ2-1; D call uncertain. The CDR3 covers 11 residues. V lost 8 bases and J lost 7, with 9 bases in between. CDR1 is SEHNR, CDR2 FQNEAQ, per germline (reference sequence). CDR3 protein: CASGLRNEQFF. For the CDR3, the DNA is TGTGCCAGCGGGCTTAGGAATGAGCAGTTCTTC.

This sequence joins TRBV6-4 and TRBJ1-1, with TRBD1 identical over 7 bases. The CDR3 contains 13 residues. J gave up 3 bases and V 9 bases, and 7 bases lay outside the gene matches. CDR1 and CDR2 from the germline V gene are MRHNA and SNTAGT. The CDR3 nucleotides read TGTGCCAGGGAGGGACAGCGCCACACTGAAGCTTTCTTT. Residues: CAREGQRHTEAFF.

The chain carries TRBV28 and TRBJ2-3, with D possibly being TRBD2 (7 bases). Looked up from germline, CDR1 is MDHEN and CDR2 is SYDVKM. The CDR3 contains 15 residues. Trimming removed 3 bases at V and 1 base at J, with 11 bases between. The CDR3 bases are TGTGCCAGCAGTTTTAGGGGGGGGCGCACAGATACGCAGTATTTT. Translated, it gives CASSFRGGRTDTQYF.

The rearrangement joins TRBV18 to TRBJ2-7, with D maybe TRBD2 (6 bases). Germline V gene sequence: CDR1 KGHSH, CDR2 LQKENI. The CDR3 is 12 amino acids. V was pared by 6 bases and J by 5 bases, with 11 bases between. DNA of the CDR3: TGTGCCAGCTCCCAGACGGGGGACGAGCAGTACGTC. Translated, it gives CASSQTGDEQYV.